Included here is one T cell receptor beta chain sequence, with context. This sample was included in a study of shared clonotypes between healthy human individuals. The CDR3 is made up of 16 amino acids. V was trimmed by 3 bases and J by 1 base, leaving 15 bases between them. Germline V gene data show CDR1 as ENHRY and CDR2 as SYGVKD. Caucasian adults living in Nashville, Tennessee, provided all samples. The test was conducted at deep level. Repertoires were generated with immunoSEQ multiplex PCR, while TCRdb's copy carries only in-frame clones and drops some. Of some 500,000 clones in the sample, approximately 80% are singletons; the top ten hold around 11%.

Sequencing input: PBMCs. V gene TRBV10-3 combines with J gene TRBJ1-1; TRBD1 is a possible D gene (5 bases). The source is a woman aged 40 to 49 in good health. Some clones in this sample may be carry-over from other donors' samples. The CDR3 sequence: CAISDRGRAPNTEAFF. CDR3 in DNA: TGTGCCATCAGTGACCGAGGCAGGGCCCCGAACACTGAAGCTTTCTTT.